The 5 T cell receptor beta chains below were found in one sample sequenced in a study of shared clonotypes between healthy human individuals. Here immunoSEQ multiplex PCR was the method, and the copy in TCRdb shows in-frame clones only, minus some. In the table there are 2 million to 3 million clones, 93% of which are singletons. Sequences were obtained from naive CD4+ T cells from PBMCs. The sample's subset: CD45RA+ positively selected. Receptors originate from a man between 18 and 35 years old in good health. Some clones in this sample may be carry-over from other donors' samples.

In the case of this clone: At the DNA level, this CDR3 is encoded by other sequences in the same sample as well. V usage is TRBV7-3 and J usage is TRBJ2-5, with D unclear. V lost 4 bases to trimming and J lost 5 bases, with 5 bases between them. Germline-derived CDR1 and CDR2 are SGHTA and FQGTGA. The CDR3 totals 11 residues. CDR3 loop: CASSSRETQYF. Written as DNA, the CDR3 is TGTGCCAGCAGCTCTAGGGAGACCCAGTACTTC.

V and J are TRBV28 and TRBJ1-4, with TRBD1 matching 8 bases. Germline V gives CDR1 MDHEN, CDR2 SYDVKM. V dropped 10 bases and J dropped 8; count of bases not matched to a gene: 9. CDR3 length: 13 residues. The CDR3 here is CATAGGVGEKLFF. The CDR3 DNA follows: TGTGCCACCGCAGGGGGCGTCGGGGAAAAACTGTTTTTT.

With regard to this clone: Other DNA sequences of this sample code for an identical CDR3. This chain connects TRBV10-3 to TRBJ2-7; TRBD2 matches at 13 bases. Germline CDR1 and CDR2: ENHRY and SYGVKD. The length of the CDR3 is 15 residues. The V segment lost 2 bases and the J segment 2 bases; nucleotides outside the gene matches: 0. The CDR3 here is CAISEGTSGTYEQYF. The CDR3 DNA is TGTGCCATCAGTGAGGGGACTAGCGGGACCTACGAGCAGTACTTC.

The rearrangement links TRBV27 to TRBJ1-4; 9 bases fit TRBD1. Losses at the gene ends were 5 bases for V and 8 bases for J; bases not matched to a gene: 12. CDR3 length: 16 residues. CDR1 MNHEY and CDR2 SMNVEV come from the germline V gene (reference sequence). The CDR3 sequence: CASSPGQGMFQEKLFF. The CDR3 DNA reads TGTGCCAGCAGTCCGGGACAGGGTATGTTTCAAGAAAAACTGTTTTTT.

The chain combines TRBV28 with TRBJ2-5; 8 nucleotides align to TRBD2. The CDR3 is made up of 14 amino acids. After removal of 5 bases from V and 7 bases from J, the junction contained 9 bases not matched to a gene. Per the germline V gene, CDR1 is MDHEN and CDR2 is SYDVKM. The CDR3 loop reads CASSERGRERTQYF. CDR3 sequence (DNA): TGTGCCAGCAGTGAGCGGGGGAGGGAGCGGACCCAGTACTTC.